Listed below are T cell receptor beta chains from one sample, sequenced in a study of OX40 agonist ivuxolimab in advanced cancers. Sequencing used immunoSEQ multiplex PCR; TCRdb keeps in-frame clones, though not all of them. Here the sample spans tens of thousands of clones, 79% being singletons. The sample in question was CD4+ or CD8+ T cells sorted from blood, obtained in a trial of the OX40 agonist ivuxolimab. These receptors were collected from an adult with an advanced solid tumor such as melanoma, head and neck, liver or kidney cancer. The CDR3 runs from the conserved cysteine through the conserved F or W. The order of the fields is clone size, V gene, J gene, D gene, CDR3 DNA, CDR3 protein. A D gene is named only where the DNA matches it firmly. Some rows have no size entry. The others give once, few or many, or a class for an expanded clone.

clone size: -; V gene: TRBV5-1; J gene: TRBJ1-1; D gene: -; CDR3 DNA: TGCGCCAGCAGCTTGGCCCACAGGGTACCTGAAGCTTTCTTT; CDR3 protein: CASSLAHRVPEAFF
clone size: -; V gene: TRBV27; J gene: TRBJ2-7; D gene: -; CDR3 DNA: TGTGCCAGCAGTCCGAGTTTGTTCGGCGAGCAGTACTTC; CDR3 protein: CASSPSLFGEQYF
clone size: -; V gene: TRBV21-1; J gene: TRBJ2-1; D gene: -; CDR3 DNA: TGTGCCAGCAGCAAGATGTCGTTACTAATTCGGGGGGCTCAGGAGTACAATGAGCGGTTCTTC; CDR3 protein: CASSKMSLLIRGAQEYNERFF
clone size: once; V gene: TRBV29-1; J gene: TRBJ2-3; D gene: -; CDR3 DNA: TGCAGCGGAGTCCGGGGATTTAGCACAGATACGCAGTATTTT; CDR3 protein: CSGVRGFSTDTQYF
clone size: -; V gene: TRBV29-1; J gene: TRBJ2-2; D gene: -; CDR3 DNA: TGCAGCGTTGTATGGGACGCGGCCGGGGAGCTGTTTTTT; CDR3 protein: CSVVWDAAGELFF
clone size: -; V gene: TRBV10-3; J gene: TRBJ2-1; D gene: TRBD2; CDR3 DNA: TGTGCCATCAGTGAGACCGGGGGGACCACCTACAATGAGCAGTTCTTC; CDR3 protein: CAISETGGTTYNEQFF
clone size: -; V gene: TRBV7-2; J gene: TRBJ1-2; D gene: -; CDR3 DNA: TGTGCCAGCAGCTTAACCCCTTCCCAACAAGGGTATGGCTACACCTTC; CDR3 protein: CASSLTPSQQGYGYTF
clone size: few; V gene: TRBV9; J gene: TRBJ1-4; D gene: -; CDR3 DNA: TGTGCCAGCAGCGTAGGACGAGTTATGGCAACTAATGAAAAACTGTTTTTT; CDR3 protein: CASSVGRVMATNEKLFF
clone size: -; V gene: TRBV18; J gene: TRBJ2-5; D gene: -; CDR3 DNA: TGTGCCAGCTCACCTCCCGTCGGGGAGACCCAGTACTTC; CDR3 protein: CASSPPVGETQYF
clone size: -; V gene: TRBV5-1; J gene: TRBJ2-3; D gene: -; CDR3 DNA: TGCGCCAGCAGCTCGGGGGATGAGAGGGATACGCAGTATTTT; CDR3 protein: CASSSGDERDTQYF
clone size: -; V gene: TRBV11-1; J gene: TRBJ2-3; D gene: TRBD2; CDR3 DNA: TGTGCCAGCAGCTTGTCTAGCGGGGGGGCGGGAGATACGCAGTATTTT; CDR3 protein: CASSLSSGGAGDTQYF
clone size: -; V gene: TRBV7-3; J gene: TRBJ1-1; D gene: -; CDR3 DNA: TGTGCCAGCAGCTTAACGGGGGTAGAGGGCACTGAAGCTTTCTTT; CDR3 protein: CASSLTGVEGTEAFF
clone size: once; V gene: TRBV29-1; J gene: TRBJ1-1; D gene: TRBD1; CDR3 DNA: TGCAGCGTTGACGGAGGACAGGGGAACACTGAAGCTTTCTTT; CDR3 protein: CSVDGGQGNTEAFF
clone size: few; V gene: TRBV20-1; J gene: TRBJ1-1; D gene: -; CDR3 DNA: TGCAGTGCTAGAGAGGGCAGGGAAGCTTTCTTT; CDR3 protein: CSAREGREAFF
clone size: -; V gene: TRBV6-6; J gene: TRBJ1-1; D gene: -; CDR3 DNA: TGTGCCAGCAGTCCGGAATGGGGCACTGAAGCTTTCTTT; CDR3 protein: CASSPEWGTEAFF
clone size: few; V gene: TRBV19; J gene: TRBJ1-5; D gene: -; CDR3 DNA: TGTGCCAGTAGTACAAGGGATCAGCCCCAGCATTTT; CDR3 protein: CASSTRDQPQHF
clone size: -; V gene: TRBV7-2; J gene: TRBJ1-3; D gene: -; CDR3 DNA: TGTGCCAGCACCCGAGGGGTGGGAAACACCATATATTTT; CDR3 protein: CASTRGVGNTIYF
clone size: -; V gene: TRBV18; J gene: TRBJ1-4; D gene: TRBD1; CDR3 DNA: TGTGCCAGCTCACCCACAGGGGCAGTGACTGAAAAACTGTTTTTT; CDR3 protein: CASSPTGAVTEKLFF
clone size: few; V gene: TRBV27; J gene: TRBJ1-2; D gene: TRBD1; CDR3 DNA: TGTGCCAGCAGTTCGACAGGGCTTATGGCTTCGGGGGGCTACACCTTC; CDR3 protein: CASSSTGLMASGGYTF
clone size: few; V gene: TRBV7-9; J gene: TRBJ2-7; D gene: -; CDR3 DNA: TGTGCCACAAGAGGACTGTCCTCCTACGAGCAGTACTTC; CDR3 protein: CATRGLSSYEQYF
clone size: -; V gene: TRBV7-9; J gene: TRBJ1-1; D gene: -; CDR3 DNA: TGTGCCAGCAGCTTGGGACACCTTGGGGACACTGAAGCTTTCTTT; CDR3 protein: CASSLGHLGDTEAFF
clone size: -; V gene: TRBV5-6; J gene: TRBJ2-7; D gene: -; CDR3 DNA: TGTGCCAGCAGCTTGGATGCCGGACTCTACGAGCAGTACTTC; CDR3 protein: CASSLDAGLYEQYF